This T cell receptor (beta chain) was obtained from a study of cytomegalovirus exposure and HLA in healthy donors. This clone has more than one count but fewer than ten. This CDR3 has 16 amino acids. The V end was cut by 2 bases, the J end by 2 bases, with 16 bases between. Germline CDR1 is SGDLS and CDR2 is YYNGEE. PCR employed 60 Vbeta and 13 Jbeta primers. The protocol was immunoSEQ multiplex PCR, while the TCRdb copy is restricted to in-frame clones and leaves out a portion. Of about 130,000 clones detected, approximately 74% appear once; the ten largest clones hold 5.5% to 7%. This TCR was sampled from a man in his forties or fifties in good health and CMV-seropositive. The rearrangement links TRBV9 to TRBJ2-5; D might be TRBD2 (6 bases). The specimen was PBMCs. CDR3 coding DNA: TGTGCCAGCAGCGTCTCGCCGGGACGGGAGCAAGAGACCCAGTACTTC. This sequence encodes CASSVSPGREQETQYF.